The 17 T cell receptor beta chains reported below all come from one sample, sequenced in a study of T cells in Graves' hyperthyroidism and ophthalmopathy. The investigators amplified TCR beta CDR3 regions from RNA transcripts. In the first-round RT-PCR of the TCR CDR3, the HTBI primer set was used. Using its own MiXCR run on the multiplex PCR reads, TCRdb lists one record per CDR3 protein. The table shows some 510,000 distinct CDR3 sequences, with less than 25% occurring only once. Sequencing was done on a sample of blood. The source of these receptors is a man aged 18 to 30 with Graves' hyperthyroidism.

This clonotype was found a few times. V and J are TRBV27 and TRBJ1-1; 10 bases line up with TRBD1. The CDR3 consists of 16 residues. CDR1 and CDR2 from the germline V gene are MNHEY and SMNVEV (reference sequence). V lost 5 bases to trimming and J lost 0 bases; unmatched junction nucleotides: 6. The CDR3 spells CASSAGQGLLNTEAFF. The CDR3 bases are TGTGCCAGCAGTGCGGGACAGGGGCTTCTGAACACTGAAGCTTTCTTT.

This clonotype was detected only once. The V and J genes are TRBV5-5 and TRBJ2-7, with D possibly matching TRBD1 (6 bases). V was clipped by 7 bases and J by 0 bases, with 8 bases between them. The germline CDR1 and CDR2 sequences are SGHKS and YYEKEE (reference sequence). This CDR3 spans 12 amino acids. CDR3 DNA sequence: TGTGCCAGCTCGGGACACTCCTACGAGCAGTACTTC. This encodes CASSGHSYEQYF.

Ten or more counts support this clonotype. The chain has TRBV7-9 and TRBJ2-7, with D possibly matching TRBD2 (6 bases). CDR1 and CDR2 (germline): SEHNR, FQNEAQ (reference sequence). The CDR3 sequence is 14 residues long. V dropped 3 bases and J dropped 4 bases, with 13 bases sitting between them. CDR3 sequence (DNA): TGTGCCAGCAGCTTCGGGAGTAGCGGTTACGAGCAGTACTTC. Protein sequence: CASSFGSSGYEQYF.

This clonotype has at least ten counts. The gene calls are TRBV10-1 and TRBJ2-7; 7 nucleotides agree with TRBD2. Per germline, CDR1 WNHNN and CDR2 SYGVQD (reference sequence). This CDR3 spans 13 amino acids. J lost 2 bases, V lost 8 bases, and 6 bases had no gene match. The CDR3 region is CASCILAAYEQYF. CDR3 coding DNA: TGCGCCAGCTGCATCCTAGCGGCCTACGAGCAGTACTTC.

Many counts were recorded for this clonotype. This chain uses TRBV11-1 with TRBJ1-1; maybe TRBD1 (5 bases). CDR1 SGHAT and CDR2 FQDESV come from the germline V gene (reference sequence). This CDR3 comprises 17 residues. Between the trimmed V and J ends, which lost 3 bases and 2 bases, there was a span of 19 bases. CDR3 in amino acids: CASSFPQGLSGNTEAFF. CDR3 in DNA: TGTGCCAGCAGCTTTCCCCAGGGTCTATCGGGAAACACTGAAGCTTTCTTT.

This clonotype was recorded at least ten times. This chain connects TRBV6-5 to TRBJ1-1; D gene uncertain. The CDR3 has 12 residues. Trimming cost V 0 bases and J 13 bases, with 12 bases left between them. The germline V gene has CDR1 MNHEY and CDR2 SVGAGI. The CDR3 reads CASSYSGNFDFF. The DNA for the CDR3 is TGTGCCAGCAGTTACTCAGGCAACTTTGATTTCTTT.

This clonotype was counted ten times or more. V is TRBV12-3 or TRBV12-4 and J is TRBJ2-4; D gene ambiguous. The V end lost 3 bases, the J end lost 9 bases, and 12 bases lay between the germline ends. The CDR3 covers 13 residues. CDR3 region: CASSFNPPGIQYF. DNA for the CDR3: TGTGCCAGCAGTTTCAACCCACCAGGCATTCAGTACTTC.

The gene calls are TRBV4-1 and TRBJ1-5, with a tentative D call TRBD1 (5 bases). The CDR3 is 15 amino acids. Germline V gene data show CDR1 as MGHRA and CDR2 as YSYEKL. V gave up 0 bases and J gave up 6 bases, with 12 bases separating them. CDR3 DNA: TGCGCCAGCAGCCAAGAGCCCGGGGGTTCTCAGCCCCAGCATTTT. Translation: CASSQEPGGSQPQHF.

This chain joins TRBV4-1 and TRBJ1-3; D is perhaps TRBD1 (6 bases). This CDR3 has 16 residues. V was shortened by 3 bases and J by 4 bases, with 16 bases between the two germline ends. CDR1 MGHRA and CDR2 YSYEKL come from the germline V gene. CDR3 sequence: CASSHPGQRSGNTIYF. CDR3 bases: TGCGCCAGCAGCCACCCCGGACAGCGATCGGGAAACACCATATATTTT.

The chain employs TRBV7-8 and TRBJ2-7, with TRBD2 identical over 12 bases. The germline CDR1 and CDR2 sequences are SGHVS and FQNEAQ. The CDR3 spans 18 residues. V lost 3 bases, J lost 6 bases, and 15 bases stayed unmatched. The CDR3 sequence: CASSFIPPGLAGRLEQYF. Here the CDR3 DNA reads TGTGCCAGCAGCTTTATCCCCCCAGGACTAGCGGGGAGGCTCGAGCAGTACTTC.

This clonotype was seen only a few times. The gene calls are TRBV4-1 and TRBJ1-6, with unresolved D. The CDR3 length is 16 residues. CDR1 is MGHRA and CDR2 is YSYEKL in the germline V gene. Trimming took off 0 bases at V and 6 bases at J, with 12 bases between the two ends. CDR3 region: CASSQEWQRINSPLHF. The DNA of the CDR3 is TGCGCCAGCAGCCAAGAGTGGCAGCGCATTAATTCACCCCTCCACTTT.

This clonotype was picked up many times. This chain uses TRBV28 with TRBJ2-2; D may be TRBD1 (5 bases). Germline CDR1 MDHEN, CDR2 SYDVKM. V dropped 6 bases and J dropped 2 bases, with 10 bases sitting between them. CDR3 length: 14 residues. CDR3 amino acids: CASSSGINTGELFF. CDR3 DNA: TGTGCCAGCAGCTCAGGGATCAACACCGGGGAGCTGTTTTTT.

The CDR3 here is CSVGGVGYGYTF. CDR3 DNA sequence: TGCAGCGTTGGTGGGGTTGGCTATGGCTACACCTTC. V is TRBV29-1 and J is TRBJ1-2; D is unclear. CDR1 is SQVTM, CDR2 ANQGSEA, per germline. V dropped 4 bases and J dropped 4 bases, with 10 bases sitting between them. The CDR3 is made up of 12 amino acids.

In its sample, this clonotype was seen many times. The rearrangement links TRBV28 to TRBJ1-1, with D perhaps matching TRBD1 (5 bases). This CDR3 is 12 amino acids long. The germline V gene has CDR1 MDHEN and CDR2 SYDVKM. Trimming left V 3 bases short and J 6 bases short, with 8 bases between. DNA for the CDR3: TGTGCCAGCAGTTTGTCGGGACCTGAAGCTTTCTTT. Amino acids: CASSLSGPEAFF.

Many counts were recorded for this clonotype. The chain carries TRBV7-9 and TRBJ1-2, with 8 bases lining up with TRBD1. With V trimmed by 1 base and J by 4 bases, 5 bases remained unmatched. The germline CDR1 and CDR2 sequences are SEHNR and FQNEAQ (reference sequence). The CDR3 is 15 residues long. The DNA for the CDR3 is TGTGCCAGCAGCTTAGACGGACAGGGCGGCTATGGCTACACCTTC. This sequence encodes CASSLDGQGGYGYTF.

This clonotype has a handful of counts. This chain uses TRBV3-1 with TRBJ2-2, with D perhaps matching TRBD2 (5 bases). CDR3 length: 14 amino acids. Germline lookup yields CDR1 LGHDT and CDR2 YNNKEL (reference sequence). Deletions cut 6 bases from V and 5 bases from J, with 13 bases between. This CDR3 is CASSFRPGTGELFF. The CDR3 coding sequence is TGTGCCAGCAGTTTCAGGCCGGGGACCGGGGAGCTGTTTTTT.

This clonotype was counted ten times or more. The chain couples TRBV24-1 to TRBJ2-7; 7 bases map to TRBD2. From germline, CDR1 is KGHDR and CDR2 SFDVKD. The CDR3 extends over 12 amino acids. With 5 bases clipped from V and 6 bases from J, the junction kept 3 bases outside the gene matches. CDR3 amino acids: CATSGPGGEQYF. The CDR3 DNA reads as TGTGCCACCAGTGGCCCGGGGGGCGAGCAGTACTTC.